This TCR beta chain is drawn from a study of blood T cell repertoires in COVID-19. Seattle's cohort entered during active infection and was followed longitudinally. The CDR3 spans 13 residues. The germline gives CDR1 SGHDN, CDR2 FVKESK. V lost 4 bases and J lost 7; bases outside the gene matches: 4. Some clones are missing from TCRdb's copy, which holds only in-frame ones; the method was immunoSEQ multiplex PCR. The sample comprises some 520,000 clones, roughly 87% of which are singletons, and 0.8% to 0.9% rests with the top ten. This clone was detected a few times. The V call is TRBV14, the J call TRBJ1-1; 9 nucleotides agree with TRBD1. The material sequenced was peripheral blood. The TCR comes from a man younger than 35 with COVID-19, enrolled during active disease. The CDR3 region is CASSRDRAGEAFF. CDR3 coding DNA: TGTGCCAGCAGCCGGGACAGGGCCGGTGAAGCTTTCTTT.